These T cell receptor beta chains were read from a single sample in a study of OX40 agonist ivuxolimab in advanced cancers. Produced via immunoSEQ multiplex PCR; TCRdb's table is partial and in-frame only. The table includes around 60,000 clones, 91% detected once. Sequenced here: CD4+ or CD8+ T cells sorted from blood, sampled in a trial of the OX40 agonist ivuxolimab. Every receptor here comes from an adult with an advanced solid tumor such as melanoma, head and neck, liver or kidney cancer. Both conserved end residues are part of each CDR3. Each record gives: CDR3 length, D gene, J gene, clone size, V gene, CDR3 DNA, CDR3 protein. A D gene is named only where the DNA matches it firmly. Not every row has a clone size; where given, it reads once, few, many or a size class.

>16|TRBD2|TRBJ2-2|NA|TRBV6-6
TGTGCCAGCAGTTGGGCCTCTAGCGGGAACACCGGGGAGCTGTTTTTT
CASSWASSGNTGELFF
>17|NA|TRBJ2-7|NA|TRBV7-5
TGTGCCAGAAGCGCCACAGGGGGCCTGAGCCTTCGCTACGAGCAGTACTTC
CARSATGGLSLRYEQYF
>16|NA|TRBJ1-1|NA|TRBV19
TGTGCCAGTAGTAAAACTCGGGGAGGGGTGAACACTGAAGCTTTCTTT
CASSKTRGGVNTEAFF
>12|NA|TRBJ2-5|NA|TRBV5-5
TGTGCCAGCTCCACGACCATGGAGACCCAGTACTTC
CASSTTMETQYF
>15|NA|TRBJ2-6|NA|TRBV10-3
TGTGCCATCAGTAACGGGGCCTCTGGGGCCAACGTCCTGACTTTC
CAISNGASGANVLTF
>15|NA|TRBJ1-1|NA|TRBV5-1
TGCGCCAGCAGCTTACAGGAAGCTGTAAGCACTGAAGCTTTCTTT
CASSLQEAVSTEAFF
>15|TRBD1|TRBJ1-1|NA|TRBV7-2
TGTGCCAGCAGCTTAGGAGACAGGGCGAACACTGAAGCTTTCTTT
CASSLGDRANTEAFF
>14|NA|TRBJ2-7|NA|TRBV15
TGTGCCACCAGCAGAGATCCCGGAGCCTACGAGCAGTACTTC
CATSRDPGAYEQYF
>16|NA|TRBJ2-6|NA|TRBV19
TGTGCCAGTAGTACAGATACAGGCTCTGGGGCCAACGTCCTGACTTTC
CASSTDTGSGANVLTF
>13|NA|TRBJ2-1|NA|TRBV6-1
TGTGCCAGCAGTAATGAGGTGACAGTAGAGCAGTTCTTC
CASSNEVTVEQFF
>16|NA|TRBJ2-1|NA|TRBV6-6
TGTGCCAGCAGTTCCACCGGGACCGCGGAGAACAATGAGCAGTTCTTC
CASSSTGTAENNEQFF
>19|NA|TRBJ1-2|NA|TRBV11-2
TGTGCCAGCAGCCCGAAAGGGAGTACACACCCTATAATGGGCTATGGCTACACCTTC
CASSPKGSTHPIMGYGYTF
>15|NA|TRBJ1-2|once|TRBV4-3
TGCGCCAGCAGCCAAGTTTTCACACAAAACTATGGCTACACCTTC
CASSQVFTQNYGYTF
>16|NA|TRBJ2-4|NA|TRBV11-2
TGTGCCAGCAGCTTACGTGGGAGTGGGACCAAAAACATTCAGTACTTC
CASSLRGSGTKNIQYF
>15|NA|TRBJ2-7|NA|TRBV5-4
TGTGCCAGCAGCTTGGGCCGTGGGGGTACTTACGAGCAGTACTTC
CASSLGRGGTYEQYF
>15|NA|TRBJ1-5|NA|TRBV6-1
TGTGCCAGCAGTGAAGGGACAGCTAGCAATCAGCCCCAGCATTTT
CASSEGTASNQPQHF
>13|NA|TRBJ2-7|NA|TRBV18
TGTGCCAGCTCCCCGCGGGACAAATACGAGCAGTACTTC
CASSPRDKYEQYF
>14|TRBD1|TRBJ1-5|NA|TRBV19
TGTGCCAGTCGACCGACAGGGTACAATCAGCCCCAGCATTTT
CASRPTGYNQPQHF
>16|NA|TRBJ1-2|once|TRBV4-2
TGTGCCAGCAGCCAAGTCAGTGGGCAGGCTAACTATGGCTACACCTTC
CASSQVSGQANYGYTF
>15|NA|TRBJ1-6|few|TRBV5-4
TGTGCCAGCAGCCGAGCCGCGACGGTTAATTCACCCCTCCACTTT
CASSRAATVNSPLHF
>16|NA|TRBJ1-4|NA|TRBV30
TGTGCCTGGAGTGTATCCGGAAGAACAACTAATGAAAAACTGTTTTTT
CAWSVSGRTTNEKLFF
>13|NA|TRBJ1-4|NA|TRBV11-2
TGTGCCAGCAGCTTAGGGACTAATGAAAAACTGTTTTTT
CASSLGTNEKLFF
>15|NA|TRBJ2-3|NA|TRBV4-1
TGCGCCAGCAGCCAAGCGCTAGCCACTTGGGATACGCAGTATTTT
CASSQALATWDTQYF
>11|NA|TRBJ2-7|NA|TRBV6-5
TGTGCCAGCCGCCGCTCCTACGAGCAGTACTTC
CASRRSYEQYF
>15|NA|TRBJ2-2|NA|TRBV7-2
TGTGCCAGCAGCTTATCCGCGTCTGTACAAGGGGAGCTGTTTTTT
CASSLSASVQGELFF
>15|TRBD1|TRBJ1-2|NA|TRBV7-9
TGTGCCAGCAGCTTAGGTGACCGGACAGGGGATGGCTACACCTTC
CASSLGDRTGDGYTF
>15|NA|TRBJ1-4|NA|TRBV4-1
TGCGCCAGCAGCCAAAACAGGGACGGTGATGAAAAACTGTTTTTT
CASSQNRDGDEKLFF
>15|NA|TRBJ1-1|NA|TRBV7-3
TGTGCCAGCAGCTTAACTTCGGACAAGTACACTGAAGCTTTCTTT
CASSLTSDKYTEAFF
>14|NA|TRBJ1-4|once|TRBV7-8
TGTGCCAGCAGCCGTACGGACAGCAATGAAAAACTGTTTTTT
CASSRTDSNEKLFF
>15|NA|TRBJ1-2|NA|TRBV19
TGTGCCAGTAGTAGATATGGGCCCCCGGTGGATGGCTACACCTTC
CASSRYGPPVDGYTF
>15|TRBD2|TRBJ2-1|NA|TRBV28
TGTGCCAGTCTACCTAGCGGGAGCTACCACAATGAGCAGTTCTTC
CASLPSGSYHNEQFF
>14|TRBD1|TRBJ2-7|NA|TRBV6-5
TGTGCCAGCAGTCCGGGACAGGGGACCTACGAGCAGTACTTC
CASSPGQGTYEQYF
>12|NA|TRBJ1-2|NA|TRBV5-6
TGTGCCAGCAGCATAGGGGGATTTGGCTACACCTTC
CASSIGGFGYTF
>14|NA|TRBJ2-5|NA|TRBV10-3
TGTGCCATCAGTCCCGGGGGCGGCCAAGAGACCCAGTACTTC
CAISPGGGQETQYF
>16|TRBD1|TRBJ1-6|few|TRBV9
TGTGCCAGCACGACAGGGGCTAGCTCCTATAATTCACCCCTCCACTTT
CASTTGASSYNSPLHF
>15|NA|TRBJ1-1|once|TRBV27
TGTGCCAGCAGTTTATCGAGGGTTGGGGGCACTGAAGCTTTCTTT
CASSLSRVGGTEAFF
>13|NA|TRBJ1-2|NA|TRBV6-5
TGTGCCAGCACCAGGAGCCCTAACTATGGCTACACCTTC
CASTRSPNYGYTF
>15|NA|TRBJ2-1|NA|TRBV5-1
TGCGCCAGCAGCGTGACAGTAAGCTCCTACAATGAGCAGTTCTTC
CASSVTVSSYNEQFF
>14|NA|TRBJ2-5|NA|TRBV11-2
TGTGCCAGCAGCTTAGGGGGTAGCCCAGAGACCCAGTACTTC
CASSLGGSPETQYF
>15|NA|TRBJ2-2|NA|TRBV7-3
TGTGCCAGCAGCTTAGATTCAGGGAACACCGGGGAGCTGTTTTTT
CASSLDSGNTGELFF
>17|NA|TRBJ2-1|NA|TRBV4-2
TGTGCCAGCAGCCAAGATTTAGCCGGTAGCTCCTACAATGAGCAGTTCTTC
CASSQDLAGSSYNEQFF
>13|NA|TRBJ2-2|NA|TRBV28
TGTGCCAGCAATCTTAGGAACACCGGGGAGCTGTTTTTT
CASNLRNTGELFF
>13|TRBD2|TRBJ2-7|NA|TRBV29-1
TGCAGCGTCCGACTAGCGGGAGGCAACGAGCAGTACTTC
CSVRLAGGNEQYF
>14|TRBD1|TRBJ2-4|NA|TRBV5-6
TGTGCCAGCAGCGCACAGGGGTCGGGAAACATTCAGTACTTC
CASSAQGSGNIQYF
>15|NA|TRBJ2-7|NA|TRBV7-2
TGTGCCAGCAGCTTAGATGCTTGGGGACTCTACGAGCAGTACTTC
CASSLDAWGLYEQYF
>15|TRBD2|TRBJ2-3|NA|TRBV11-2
TGTGCCAGCAGCTTAAGACTAGCGAGCACAGATACGCAGTATTTT
CASSLRLASTDTQYF
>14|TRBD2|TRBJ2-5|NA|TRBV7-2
TGTGCCAGCAGCTTAGAGCGGGGGCAAGAGACCCAGTACTTC
CASSLERGQETQYF
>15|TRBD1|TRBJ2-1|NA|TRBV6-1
TGTGCCAGCAAGAGCGGGACAGGGGATAGCAATGAGCAGTTCTTC
CASKSGTGDSNEQFF
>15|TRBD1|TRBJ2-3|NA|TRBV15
TGTGCCACCAGCGGTATTACAGGGGTTGGGAATACGCAGTATTTT
CATSGITGVGNTQYF
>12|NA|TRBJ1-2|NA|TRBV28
TGTGCCAGCAGTTTTCGCAGCTATGGCTACACCTTC
CASSFRSYGYTF
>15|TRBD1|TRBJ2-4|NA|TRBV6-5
TGTGCCAGCAGTTACTCGAACAGGGGGTCGAACATTCAGTACTTC
CASSYSNRGSNIQYF
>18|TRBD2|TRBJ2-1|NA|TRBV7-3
TGTGCCAGCAGCTTAACTTGGGGAGGACTAGCGGCCAGAAATGAGCAGTTCTTC
CASSLTWGGLAARNEQFF
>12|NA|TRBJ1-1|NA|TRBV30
TGTGCCTGTCTATCCTTGGGTACTGAAGCTTTCTTT
CACLSLGTEAFF
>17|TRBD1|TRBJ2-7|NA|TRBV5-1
TGCGCCAGCAGCTGGGAAACCGGGACAGGGGGCATCAACGAGCAGTACTTC
CASSWETGTGGINEQYF
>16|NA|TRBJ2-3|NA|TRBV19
TGTGCCAGTAGGGGAACAGGGTTCCGGGCCACAGATACGCAGTATTTT
CASRGTGFRATDTQYF